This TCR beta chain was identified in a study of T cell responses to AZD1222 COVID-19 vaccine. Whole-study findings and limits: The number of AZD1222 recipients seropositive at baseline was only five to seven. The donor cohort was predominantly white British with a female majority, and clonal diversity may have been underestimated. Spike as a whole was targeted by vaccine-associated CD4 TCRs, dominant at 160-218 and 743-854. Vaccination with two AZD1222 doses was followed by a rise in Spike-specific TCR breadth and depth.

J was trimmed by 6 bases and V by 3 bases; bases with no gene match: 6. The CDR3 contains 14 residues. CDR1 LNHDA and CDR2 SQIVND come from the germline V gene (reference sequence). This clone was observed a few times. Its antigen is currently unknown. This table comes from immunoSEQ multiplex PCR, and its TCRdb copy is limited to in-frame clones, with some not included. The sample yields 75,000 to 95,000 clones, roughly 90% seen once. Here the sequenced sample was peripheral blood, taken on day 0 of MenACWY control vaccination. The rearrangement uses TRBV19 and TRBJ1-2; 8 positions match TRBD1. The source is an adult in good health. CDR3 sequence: CASSIRQGAHGYTF. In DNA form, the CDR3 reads TGTGCCAGTAGTATTAGGCAGGGGGCTCATGGCTACACCTTC. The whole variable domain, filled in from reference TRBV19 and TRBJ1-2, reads DGGITQSPKYLFRKEGQNVTLSCEQNLNHDAMYWYRQDPGQGLRLIYYSQIVNDFQKGDIAEGYSVSREKKESFPLTVTSAQKNPTAFYLCASSIRQGAHGYTFGSGTRLTVV.